These 27 T cell receptor beta chains were sequenced from one sample in a study of blood T cell repertoires in COVID-19. The repertoire was sequenced with immunoSEQ multiplex PCR; TCRdb's copy has only in-frame clones and lacks some. The table has tens of thousands of clones, around 91% seen once; the top ten hold 20% to 30%. The sample comprised peripheral blood. The origin of the receptors is a man aged 55 to 70 with active or convalescent COVID-19.

This clone has more than one count but fewer than ten. The V call is TRBV5-1, the J call TRBJ2-2; 7 bases map to TRBD2. V was pared by 0 bases and J by 1 base, with 3 bases of the junction left unmatched. Germline V gene lookup returns CDR1 SGHRS and CDR2 YFSETQ. The CDR3 runs 16 residues. As DNA, the CDR3 is TGCGCCAGCAGCTTGGGAACTAGCGAGAACACCGGGGAGCTGTTTTTT. Amino acids: CASSLGTSENTGELFF. The full variable domain, in which reference TRBV5-1 and TRBJ2-2 provide the parts outside the CDR3, is KAGVTQTPRYLIKTRGQQVTLSCSPISGHRSVSWYQQTPGQGLQFLFEYFSETQRNKGNFPGRFSGRQFSNSRSEMNVSTLELGDSALYLCASSLGTSENTGELFFGEGSRLTVL.

The CDR3 loop reads CATSDNRGTDQPQHF. CDR3 coding DNA: TGTGCCACCAGTGATAACAGGGGGACCGATCAGCCCCAGCATTTT. The V call is TRBV24-1, the J call TRBJ1-5, with 8 bases lining up with TRBD1. V shed 3 bases, J shed 5 bases, and the junction held 5 bases outside the gene matches. The CDR3 contains 15 residues. Germline V gene sequence: CDR1 KGHDR, CDR2 SFDVKD.

The CDR3 protein is CSVETGNYEQYF. The CDR3 DNA is TGCAGCGTTGAAACAGGGAACTACGAGCAGTACTTC. This chain links TRBV29-1 with TRBJ2-7; D possibly corresponds to TRBD1 (6 bases). The CDR3 contains 12 residues. Germline CDR1 SQVTM, CDR2 ANQGSEA. V lost 2 bases to trimming and J lost 3 bases, with 8 bases between them.

The chain employs TRBV11-2 and TRBJ2-7; D is perhaps TRBD2 (5 bases). V lost 1 base and J lost 8, with 21 bases in between. The CDR3 runs to 16 residues. CDR1 and CDR2 (germline): SGHAT, FQNNGV. DNA for the CDR3: TGTGCCAGCAGCTTAGTCCGGACTTCTATCCCTACGAAGCAGTACTTC. Its protein is CASSLVRTSIPTKQYF.

CDR3 bases: TGTGCCAGCAGACGGACAGGATTTGAAGCTTTCTTT. It encodes CASRRTGFEAFF. This rearrangement joins TRBV27 to TRBJ1-1, with 7 bases that match TRBD1. Per germline, CDR1 MNHEY and CDR2 SMNVEV (reference sequence). The CDR3 spans 12 residues. V lost 6 bases, J lost 7 bases, and 5 bases stayed unmatched.

This chain uses TRBV5-1 with TRBJ2-1, with TRBD2 as a possible D gene (6 bases). Trimming took 4 bases from V and 4 from J, leaving 15 bases between them. The germline V gene encodes CDR1 SGHRS and CDR2 YFSETQ. The CDR3 is 15 amino acids. The CDR3 bases are TGCGCCAGCAGCCCAACCGGGACTTCGTACAATGAGCAGTTCTTC. Translation gives CASSPTGTSYNEQFF.

V gene TRBV3-1 (or the pseudogene TRBV3-2) combines with J gene TRBJ2-7, with D possibly TRBD1 on 6 matching bases. The CDR3 length is 14 residues. In germline, CDR1 is LGHDT, CDR2 YNNKEL (reference sequence). The germline V and J ends were trimmed by 6 bases and 1 base, with 13 bases remaining between them. CDR3 nucleotides: TGTGCCAGCAGTCCCGAAACAGGGTCCTACGAGCAGTACTTC. It yields the protein CASSPETGSYEQYF.

The gene calls are TRBV5-4 and TRBJ2-3; D uncertain. The CDR3 is 15 residues long. Trimming cost V 4 bases and J 3 bases, with 15 bases left between them. Germline CDR1 reads SGHNT; CDR2 reads YYREEE (reference sequence). CDR3 sequence reads: CASSPMTGGTDTQYF. The DNA for the CDR3 is TGTGCCAGCAGCCCCATGACGGGTGGAACAGATACGCAGTATTTT. Together with reference TRBV5-4 and TRBJ2-3, the CDR3 gives the full variable domain: ETGVTQSPTHLIKTRGQQVTLRCSSQSGHNTVSWYQQALGQGPQFIFQYYREEENGRGNFPPRFSGLQFPNYSSELNVNALELDDSALYLCASSPMTGGTDTQYFGPGTRLTVL.

The chain links TRBV7-2 to TRBJ1-5; TRBD1 might be the D (6 bases). The V gene lost 3 bases and the J gene lost 6 bases, with 12 bases spanning the gap. Per germline, CDR1 SGHTA and CDR2 FQGNSA. The CDR3 totals 14 residues. For the CDR3, the DNA is TGTGCCAGCAGCTTGTGGGGGCAGGGTCAGCCCCAGCATTTT. Its translation is CASSLWGQGQPQHF.

The chain couples TRBV5-6 to TRBJ1-2; 7 positions match TRBD1. In germline, CDR1 is SGHDT, CDR2 YYEEEE. V gave up 3 bases and J gave up 1 base; unmatched junction bases: 9. This CDR3 comprises 16 residues. CDR3 amino acids: CASSSLSGTVNYGYTF. CDR3 DNA sequence: TGTGCCAGCAGCTCACTCTCCGGGACAGTTAACTATGGCTACACCTTC. The full variable domain, in which reference TRBV5-6 and TRBJ1-2 provide the parts outside the CDR3, is DAGVTQSPTHLIKTRGQQVTLRCSPKSGHDTVSWYQQALGQGPQFIFQYYEEEERQRGNFPDRFSGHQFPNYSSELNVNALLLGDSALYLCASSSLSGTVNYGYTFGSGTRLTVV.

V is TRBV6-1 and J is TRBJ2-7; the D gene is possibly TRBD1 (5 bases). Germline V CDR1 and CDR2: MNHNS, SASEGT. CDR3 length: 14 residues. V dropped 2 bases and J dropped 5 bases, with 13 bases sitting between them. Here the CDR3 reads CASSESFWGHEQYF. CDR3 nucleotide sequence: TGTGCCAGCAGTGAATCGTTTTGGGGCCACGAGCAGTACTTC.

A single count supports this clone. The genes are TRBV10-3 and TRBJ2-7, with TRBD2 matching 9 bases. Germline V lookup: CDR1 ENHRY, CDR2 SYGVKD. This CDR3 region has 12 residues. The V and J ends lost 7 bases and 3 bases, in that order; junction bases with no gene match: 1. This chain's CDR3 is CAITSGNYEQYF. CDR3 DNA sequence: TGTGCCATCACTAGCGGGAACTACGAGCAGTACTTC.

The chain has TRBV7-2 and TRBJ1-1; 7 nucleotides agree with TRBD1. The J segment lost 5 bases and the V segment lost 1 base, leaving 7 bases of the junction unmatched. Germline V gene data show CDR1 as SGHTA and CDR2 as FQGNSA. There are 15 residues in the CDR3. For the CDR3, the DNA is TGTGCCAGCAGCTTAGGAACAGGGGTACCGACTGAAGCTTTCTTT. This translates into CASSLGTGVPTEAFF.

The rearrangement joins TRBV5-1 to TRBJ1-2; TRBD1 aligns across 7 bases. This CDR3 contains 12 residues. The V segment lost 4 bases and the J segment 3 bases; nucleotides outside the gene matches: 0. Germline V CDR1 and CDR2: SGHRS, YFSETQ. The CDR3 is CASSTGDYGYTF. Written as DNA, the CDR3 is TGCGCCAGCAGCACAGGGGACTATGGCTACACCTTC.

As to this clone: Within the sample, other DNA sequences also encode this same CDR3. This chain connects TRBV11-2 to TRBJ1-2; D is undetermined. The CDR3 length is 12 residues. The V end lost 2 bases, the J end lost 6 bases, and 7 bases lay between the germline ends. Per the germline V gene, CDR1 is SGHAT and CDR2 is FQNNGV. CDR3 in DNA: TGTGCCAGCAGCTTAACAGCGGATGGCTACACCTTC. Its protein product is CASSLTADGYTF.

The chain carries TRBV3-1 (or the pseudogene TRBV3-2) and TRBJ2-5; 13 nucleotides agree with TRBD2. Germline V lookup: CDR1 LGHDT, CDR2 YNNKEL (reference sequence). The CDR3 consists of 16 residues. V lost 3 bases to trimming and J lost 1 base; unmatched junction nucleotides: 2. The CDR3 loop is CASSHRTSGSQETQYF. CDR3 nucleotides: TGTGCCAGCAGCCATCGGACTAGCGGGAGCCAAGAGACCCAGTACTTC.

V gene TRBV27 combines with J gene TRBJ1-6; TRBD1 agrees at 7 bases. The J segment lost 10 bases and the V segment lost 6 bases, leaving 12 bases of the junction unmatched. Germline V gene lookup returns CDR1 MNHEY and CDR2 SMNVEV (reference sequence). This CDR3 comprises 15 residues. The CDR3 DNA follows: TGTGCCAGCAGACGCACAGGGGAGATAGGGTCACCCCTCCACTTT. Protein product: CASRRTGEIGSPLHF.

This clone was detected once. The chain links TRBV7-9 to TRBJ1-3; TRBD1 matches 8 bases. The V gene's germline CDR1 is SEHNR and CDR2 FQNEAQ (reference sequence). The CDR3 covers 15 residues. V dropped 5 bases and J dropped 2; count of bases not matched to a gene: 5. CDR3 in DNA: TGTGCCAGCAGCGCCAGGACAGGGACTGGAAACACCATATATTTT. Protein product: CASSARTGTGNTIYF.

The chain has TRBV6-4 and TRBJ1-6, with D perhaps TRBD1 (5 bases). In germline, CDR1 is MRHNA, CDR2 SNTAGT. This CDR3 has 15 amino acids. Trimming took 5 bases from V and 7 from J, leaving 15 bases between them. The CDR3 DNA is TGTGCCAGCAGTCGTACCGGGACTACGAATTCACCCCTCCACTTT. This sequence encodes CASSRTGTTNSPLHF.

This chain links TRBV6-5 with TRBJ2-1; 8 nucleotides match TRBD2. The CDR3 runs 14 residues. The V segment lost 6 bases and the J segment 3 bases; nucleotides outside the gene matches: 4. Germline-derived CDR1 and CDR2 are MNHEY and SVGAGI. The CDR3 loop reads CASSPGTSYNEQFF. CDR3 DNA sequence: TGTGCCAGCAGCCCCGGGACTAGCTACAATGAGCAGTTCTTC.

V and J are TRBV21-1 and TRBJ2-3; the table's D gene call, TRBD2, was not cross checked with the DNA. TRBV21-1 is a listed pseudogene. This CDR3 is 14 amino acids long. CDR3 DNA sequence: TGTGCCAGCAGCTTCCAGCGGGGCACAGATACGCAGTATTTT. Its protein is CASSFQRGTDTQYF.

The gene calls are TRBV10-1 and TRBJ2-7, with 9 bases matching TRBD2. V lost 8 bases, J lost 5 bases, and 13 bases stayed unmatched. Per germline, CDR1 WNHNN and CDR2 SYGVQD (reference sequence). The CDR3 sequence is 15 residues long. The CDR3 bases are TGCGCCAGCTCCCTAGCGGGGCAGAGGATGGACGAGCAGTACTTC. As protein: CASSLAGQRMDEQYF.

This clone was seen only once. This chain joins TRBV4-1 and TRBJ2-7; D remains unclear. V gave up 1 base and J gave up 0 bases, with 4 bases separating them. This CDR3 comprises 13 residues. In germline, CDR1 is MGHRA, CDR2 YSYEKL. For the CDR3, the DNA is TGCGCCAGCAGCCAAGGCGTCTCCTACGAGCAGTACTTC. Encoded protein: CASSQGVSYEQYF.

For the CDR3, the DNA is TGCGCCAGCACGGAAGGGTCCTACAGACTAACAGATACGCAGTATTTT. Translated, it gives CASTEGSYRLTDTQYF. The gene calls are TRBV5-1 and TRBJ2-3; D is possibly TRBD2 (5 bases). Germline CDR1 reads SGHRS; CDR2 reads YFSETQ. This CDR3 has 16 amino acids. V was trimmed by 6 bases and J by 3 bases, leaving 20 bases between them.

This chain joins TRBV2 and TRBJ2-7; 9 bases match TRBD2. Germline CDR1 and CDR2: SNHLY and FYNNEI. This CDR3 comprises 16 residues. V trimming: 5 bases; J trimming: 3 bases; junction bases outside the gene matches: 11. Here the CDR3 reads CASSTRAGGRFYEQYF. Written as DNA, the CDR3 is TGTGCCAGCAGTACCAGGGCGGGAGGGCGGTTCTACGAGCAGTACTTC.

This chain uses TRBV5-4 with TRBJ2-7, with 8 bases that match TRBD2. CDR1 and CDR2 from the germline V gene are SGHNT and YYREEE (reference sequence). The CDR3 sequence is 14 residues long. With 2 bases clipped from V and 5 bases from J, the junction kept 6 bases outside the gene matches. The CDR3, as DNA: TGTGCCAGCAGCTTCGGGACTAGTAGGAACGAGCAGTACTTC. Amino acids: CASSFGTSRNEQYF.

The chain is built from TRBV13 and TRBJ2-7; no definite D call. The CDR3 consists of 12 residues. The V gene lost 5 bases and the J gene lost 4 bases, with 9 bases spanning the gap. CDR1 and CDR2 from the germline V gene are PRHDT and FYEKMQ (reference sequence). CDR3 loop: CASSVYGYEQYF. Here the CDR3 DNA reads TGTGCCAGCAGCGTATACGGTTACGAGCAGTACTTC.